The 9 T cell receptor beta chains below come from one sample, sequenced in a study of shared clonotypes between healthy human individuals. Here immunoSEQ multiplex PCR was the method, and the copy in TCRdb shows in-frame clones only, minus some. The table includes around 1.1 million clones, 60% to 85% detected once. Sequenced material: memory CD4+ T cells from PBMCs. Noted subset: CD45RA-negative fraction. The receptor set was obtained from a young man in good health. Some clones in this sample may be carry-over from other donors' samples.

This clone was observed many times. The V and J genes are TRBV9 and TRBJ1-2, with D unclear. Between the trimmed V and J ends, which lost 0 bases and 1 base, there was a span of 10 bases. Germline V gives CDR1 SGDLS, CDR2 YYNGEE. CDR3 length: 15 amino acids. CDR3 in DNA: TGTGCCAGCAGCGTAGCTGGGTACGGTAACTATGGCTACACCTTC. Its protein product is CASSVAGYGNYGYTF.

This chain connects TRBV5-4 to TRBJ1-2; no clear D. Germline CDR1 and CDR2: SGHNT and YYREEE (reference sequence). This CDR3 is built from 13 residues. V gave up 2 bases and J gave up 7 bases, with 12 bases separating them. CDR3 protein: CASSFSLVGGYTF. The CDR3 DNA reads TGTGCCAGCAGCTTTAGTCTTGTGGGTGGCTACACCTTC.

The chain employs TRBV5-6 and TRBJ1-1; weak D call: TRBD1 (5 bases). This CDR3 is 14 amino acids long. Germline assignment: CDR1 SGHDT and CDR2 YYEEEE. The V and J ends lost 4 bases and 2 bases respectively, with 12 bases between them. CDR3 nucleotide sequence: TGTGCCAGCAGCGTTCAGGGTCTCAACACTGAAGCTTTCTTT. Translated, it gives CASSVQGLNTEAFF.

This clone was observed a handful of times. The chain links TRBV6-6 to TRBJ1-5; D call uncertain. Germline V gene data show CDR1 as MNHNY and CDR2 as SVGAGI (reference sequence). Deletions cut 7 bases from V and 2 bases from J, with 6 bases between. This CDR3 comprises 12 residues. CDR3 sequence: CASTQGNQPQHF. CDR3 coding DNA: TGTGCCAGCACCCAAGGCAATCAGCCCCAGCATTTT.

This clone came up a few times. The V call is TRBV5-1, the J call TRBJ1-6; tentative D call: TRBD1 (5 bases). This CDR3 has 15 residues. Germline V lookup: CDR1 SGHRS, CDR2 YFSETQ. The ends were cut back, 4 bases at V and 8 bases at J, with 16 bases in the middle. CDR3 region: CASSPGTLRDSPLHF. The CDR3, as DNA: TGCGCCAGCAGCCCCGGGACCTTAAGGGATTCACCCCTCCACTTT.

The CDR3 nucleotides read TGTGCCAGCAGCTCGGCCAATGAGCAGTTCTTC. Its translation: CASSSANEQFF. This chain links TRBV7-3 with TRBJ2-1, with D unclear. CDR3 length equals 11 residues. Trimming shortened V by 4 bases and J by 6 bases, and 4 bases separated the two germline ends. Per the germline V gene, CDR1 is SGHTA and CDR2 is FQGTGA. The full variable domain, its missing parts supplied by reference TRBV7-3 and TRBJ2-1, is GAGVSQTPSNKVTEKGKYVELRCDPISGHTALYWYRQSLGQGPEFLIYFQGTGAADDSGLPNDRFFAVRPEGSVSTLKIQRTERGDSAVYLCASSSANEQFFGPGTRLTVL.

This clone was picked up many times. The chain links TRBV29-1 to TRBJ1-2; weak D call: TRBD1 (6 bases). This CDR3 region has 14 residues. In germline, CDR1 is SQVTM, CDR2 ANQGSEA. The germline V and J ends were trimmed by 4 bases and 4 bases, with 16 bases remaining between them. The CDR3 loop is CSVGRQDSLYGYTF. Here the CDR3 DNA reads TGCAGCGTTGGGAGGCAGGACAGCCTCTATGGCTACACCTTC.

V usage is TRBV5-4 and J usage is TRBJ1-1, with 10 bases that match TRBD1. Germline lookup yields CDR1 SGHNT and CDR2 YYREEE (reference sequence). Trimming took 3 bases from V and 1 from J; bases not matched to a gene: 6. The CDR3 covers 16 residues. The CDR3 reads CASSSGQGRQNTEAFF. CDR3 bases: TGTGCCAGCAGCTCGGGACAGGGGAGGCAGAACACTGAAGCTTTCTTT.

This clone has a count of ten or more. The same CDR3 also results from other DNA sequences found in this sample. The chain links TRBV7-9 to TRBJ1-1; D unresolved. Trimming pared 4 bases from V and 3 bases from J, leaving 6 bases between. Germline values: CDR1 SEHNR, CDR2 FQNEAQ (reference sequence). There are 12 residues in the CDR3. The CDR3 DNA reads as TGTGCCAGCAGCTCTGTCGACACTGAAGCTTTCTTT. It yields the protein CASSSVDTEAFF.